This T cell receptor (beta chain) was identified in a study of blood T cell repertoires in COVID-19. Study details: Sample material is recorded as cDNA or gDNA derived from T cells, B-cell-depleted T cells, or PBMCs.

This CDR3 has 11 residues. The germline V gene encodes CDR1 LNHDA and CDR2 SQIVND (reference sequence). Trimming cost V 10 bases and J 4 bases, with 10 bases left between them. Authors' data handling: Estimates of nucleated cell counts were drawn from the amplification of reference gene primers. Clones were read by immunoSEQ multiplex PCR, and TCRdb kept only the in-frame ones, dropping some. Clonal size and the V and J genes are those of that table, whereas D and trimming came from the DNA. Of hundreds of thousands of clones listed, about 87% are singletons. The specimen sequenced was peripheral blood. This chain joins TRBV19 and TRBJ1-2; D is unclear. The receptor comes from a young woman with acute or convalescent COVID-19. The CDR3 protein is CATRQAYGYTF. In DNA, the CDR3 is TGTGCCACCCGCCAGGCCTATGGCTACACCTTC.